These 13 T cell receptor beta chains were all obtained from the same sample, sequenced in a study of blood T cell repertoires in COVID-19. TCRdb keeps only in-frame clones here, not all; method: immunoSEQ multiplex PCR. Of 390,000 or so clones in the sample, approximately 92% are singletons; the top ten hold 0.95% to 1.1%. Sequencing input: PBMCs or T cells enriched from blood (not recorded which). Receptor source: a man aged 18 to 35 who had recovered from COVID-19.

The CDR3 is CASGTSQSSYNEQFF. CDR3 bases: TGTGCCAGCGGGACTAGCCAAAGCTCCTACAATGAGCAGTTCTTC. This chain links TRBV13 with TRBJ2-1, with 9 positions matching TRBD2. The J segment lost 0 bases and the V segment lost 8 bases, leaving 5 bases of the junction unmatched. Germline lookup yields CDR1 PRHDT and CDR2 FYEKMQ (reference sequence). The CDR3 totals 15 residues. Looking up the rest from reference TRBV13 and TRBJ2-1 gives the full variable domain: AAGVIQSPRHLIKEKRETATLKCYPIPRHDTVYWYQQGPGQDPQFLISFYEKMQSDKGSIPDRFSAQQFSDYHSELNMSSLELGDSALYFCASGTSQSSYNEQFFGPGTRLTVL.

The chain joins TRBV7-9 to TRBJ1-1; no clear D gene. This CDR3 contains 14 residues. Germline CDR1 SEHNR, CDR2 FQNEAQ (reference sequence). The V gene lost 1 base and the J gene lost 1 base, with 7 bases spanning the gap. CDR3: CASSLGYKNTEAFF. In DNA, the CDR3 is TGTGCCAGCAGCTTAGGGTACAAGAACACTGAAGCTTTCTTT.

This clone was counted between two and nine times. The rearrangement uses TRBV4-2 and TRBJ2-7, with D maybe TRBD2 (6 bases). From germline, CDR1 is LGHNA and CDR2 YNFKEQ. This CDR3 comprises 16 residues. Trimming pared 0 bases from V and 2 bases from J, leaving 14 bases between. CDR3 nucleotide sequence: TGTGCCAGCAGCCAAGATTTACGGGGGTCTACCTACGAGCAGTACTTC. Translating gives CASSQDLRGSTYEQYF.

This clone was recorded at least ten times. This chain joins TRBV19 and TRBJ2-1; 11 nucleotides agree with TRBD2. CDR3 length equals 15 residues. Germline lookup yields CDR1 LNHDA and CDR2 SQIVND (reference sequence). With V trimmed by 6 bases and J by 4 bases, 5 bases remained unmatched. The CDR3 DNA reads as TGTGCCAGTAGACAGACTAGCGGGGCGTACAATGAGCAGTTCTTC. Encoded protein: CASRQTSGAYNEQFF.

V and J are TRBV27 and TRBJ1-3, with a possible D match to TRBD1 (6 bases). Deletions cut 4 bases from V and 0 bases from J, with 16 bases between. The CDR3 totals 17 residues. Germline lookup yields CDR1 MNHEY and CDR2 SMNVEV (reference sequence). The CDR3 spells CASSSRGTGYSGNTIYF. In DNA form, the CDR3 reads TGTGCCAGCAGTTCGAGGGGAACAGGGTACTCTGGAAACACCATATATTTT.

The rearrangement links TRBV7-9 to TRBJ2-7; 7 positions match TRBD2. CDR1 and CDR2 (germline): SEHNR, FQNEAQ (reference sequence). The CDR3 length is 13 residues. Trimming took 5 bases from V and 2 from J; bases not matched to a gene: 3. The CDR3 reads CASSRGVTYEQYF. In DNA, the CDR3 is TGTGCCAGCAGCCGGGGGGTGACCTACGAGCAGTACTTC.

The CDR3 sequence: CASSFAGLPRPPTRDNEQFF. In nucleotides, the CDR3 is TGTGCCAGCAGCTTTGCGGGACTACCTAGACCGCCTACGAGAGATAATGAGCAGTTCTTC. The J gene is TRBJ2-1, the V gene TRBV12-1; the D segment call TRBD2 is taken from the table without a DNA check. TRBV12-1 is shown as a pseudogene. CDR3 length equals 20 residues.

The chain links TRBV7-2 to TRBJ1-5; 7 nucleotides match TRBD1. This CDR3 has 15 amino acids. Trimming took 6 bases from V and 4 from J; bases not matched to a gene: 9. Germline V gene data show CDR1 as SGHTA and CDR2 as FQGNSA. CDR3 sequence: CASSAGTAGNQPQHF. DNA for the CDR3: TGTGCCAGCAGTGCCGGGACAGCCGGAAATCAGCCCCAGCATTTT.

The V call is TRBV4-1, the J call TRBJ1-2; weak D call: TRBD1 (5 bases). The ends were cut back, 1 base at V and 2 bases at J, with 17 bases in the middle. This CDR3 contains 17 residues. Germline CDR1 reads MGHRA; CDR2 reads YSYEKL. The CDR3 DNA follows: TGCGCCAGCAGCCAAGTAAGTCGGCAGGGAGGCAACTATGGCTACACCTTC. Its translation: CASSQVSRQGGNYGYTF.

The rearrangement uses TRBV7-9 and TRBJ2-5; 7 bases map to TRBD2. V shed 5 bases and J 5 bases; nucleotides not matched to a gene: 5. Germline CDR1 is SEHNR and CDR2 is FQNEAQ (reference sequence). The CDR3 contains 13 residues. The CDR3 DNA follows: TGTGCCAGCAGCGTGACTAGCTCGGAGACCCAGTACTTC. It specifies CASSVTSSETQYF.

This chain joins TRBV9 and TRBJ1-6; no clear D gene. Germline CDR1 reads SGDLS; CDR2 reads YYNGEE. Trimming removed 3 bases from V and 8 bases from J, with 15 bases in between. CDR3 length: 15 residues. DNA of the CDR3: TGTGCCAGCAGCGACCGGTTGGTGAGCGATTCACCCCTCCACTTT. It specifies CASSDRLVSDSPLHF.

V and J are TRBV7-9 and TRBJ1-2; possible D gene TRBD1, 6 bases. Trimming shortened V by 5 bases and J by 4 bases, and 20 bases separated the two germline ends. This CDR3 comprises 16 residues. Germline CDR1 is SEHNR and CDR2 is FQNEAQ (reference sequence). DNA for the CDR3: TGTGCCAGCAGCCAATTAGGACAGATAAAATTCTATGGCTACACCTTC. Protein sequence: CASSQLGQIKFYGYTF.

The chain carries TRBV14 and TRBJ2-3; D unclear. The CDR3 has 16 amino acids. Germline values: CDR1 SGHDN, CDR2 FVKESK. Trimming left V 2 bases short and J 0 bases short, with 12 bases between. The CDR3 spells CASSQPPTRSTDTQYF. The CDR3 bases are TGTGCCAGCAGCCAACCCCCGACACGGAGCACAGATACGCAGTATTTT.